These T cell receptor beta chains were read from a single sample in a study of identical twins. TCRdb passed the 5' RACE reads through MiXCR, listing each CDR3 protein once. Among about 240,000 distinct CDR3 sequences listed, 6% to 8.5% were seen once. This sample also belongs to another study, concerning yellow fever vaccine responses in identical twins.

Material: CD8+ T cells sorted from blood. The receptors derive from a woman in her late teens or twenties in good health. CDR3s include the opening cysteine and the closing phenylalanine or tryptophan. A D gene is named only where the DNA matches it firmly. Clone size appears in some rows only: once, few, many, or a class for an expanded clone.

CDR3,DNA,D,J,size,V,length
CSVEYTRTGSYEQYF,TGCAGCGTTGAATATACCAGGACGGGATCCTACGAGCAGTACTTC,.,TRBJ2-7,.,TRBV29-1,15
CASSLGLAGRELFF,TGTGCCAGCAGCCTGGGACTAGCGGGACGGGAGCTGTTTTTT,TRBD2,TRBJ2-2,.,TRBV12-3/TRBV12-4,14
CATSDPAGGPYNEQFF,TGTGCCACCAGTGATCCCGCAGGGGGGCCCTACAATGAGCAGTTCTTC,.,TRBJ2-1,many,TRBV24-1,16
CSVFWGRVDGELFF,TGCAGCGTTTTTTGGGGGCGGGTTGACGGGGAGCTGTTTTTT,.,TRBJ2-2,.,TRBV29-1,14
CASSLAGSEQYF,TGTGCCAGCAGCTTAGCGGGGTCTGAGCAGTACTTC,.,TRBJ2-7,many,TRBV7-9,12
CASSFLVGQDEQFF,TGTGCCAGCAGTTTCCTCGTAGGTCAGGATGAGCAGTTCTTC,.,TRBJ2-1,.,TRBV28,14
CASSQDPGVGETQYF,TGTGCCAGCAGCCAAGATCCAGGCGTAGGGGAGACCCAGTACTTC,.,TRBJ2-5,few,TRBV3-1,15
CASSQDRGRTYNSPLHF,TGCGCCAGCAGCCAAGACAGGGGGCGGACCTATAATTCACCCCTCCACTTT,TRBD1,TRBJ1-6,few,TRBV4-1,17
CASSQVKWGHEQFF,TGTGCCAGCAGCCAAGTCAAATGGGGCCATGAGCAGTTCTTC,.,TRBJ2-1,many,TRBV14,14
CASSVGAGTGNTEAFF,TGTGCCAGCAGCGTAGGAGCCGGGACAGGGAACACTGAAGCTTTCTTT,TRBD1,TRBJ1-1,few,TRBV9,16
CASSLAWAVSDTQYF,TGTGCCAGCAGCTTAGCGTGGGCAGTTTCAGATACGCAGTATTTT,.,TRBJ2-3,many,TRBV7-8,15
CSVVLGSSYEQFF,TGCAGCGTGGTCCTTGGGTCTAGTTATGAGCAGTTCTTC,.,TRBJ2-1,.,TRBV29-1,13
CSVEDPDRSSYNEQFF,TGCAGCGTTGAAGACCCGGACAGAAGCTCCTACAATGAGCAGTTCTTC,.,TRBJ2-1,many,TRBV29-1,16
CASSSAGGKMNTEAFF,TGTGCCAGCAGCTCAGCCGGGGGGAAAATGAACACTGAAGCTTTCTTT,.,TRBJ1-1,few,TRBV7-9,16
CASSARSMNTEAFF,TGTGCCAGCAGCGCAAGGAGCATGAACACTGAAGCTTTCTTT,.,TRBJ1-1,.,TRBV9,14